This TCR beta chain was captured by sequencing in a study of blood T cell repertoires in COVID-19. Overall study: There were acute and convalescent COVID-19 samples, and they came from the United States, Italy and Spain. From T cells, B-cell-depleted T cells, or PBMCs came the material, which was cDNA or gDNA.

Using immunoSEQ multiplex PCR, the repertoire was profiled, and TCRdb retains in-frame clones only, with some absent. Here the sample spans some 270,000 clones, roughly 84% being singletons. The sample comprised peripheral blood. This TCR was sampled from a woman aged 35 to 49 who had recovered from COVID-19.

The CDR3 loop reads CASSHGQITDTQYF. The CDR3 nucleotides are TGTGCCAGCAGCCATGGACAGATCACAGATACGCAGTATTTT. The V call is TRBV7-9, the J call TRBJ2-3; TRBD1 is a possible D gene (6 bases). The CDR3 length is 14 residues. V dropped 5 bases and J dropped 2 bases, with 11 bases sitting between them. Per the germline V gene, CDR1 is SEHNR and CDR2 is FQNEAQ (reference sequence).